What follows describes a single T cell receptor beta chain. This record belongs to a study of blood T cell repertoires in COVID-19. Background on the study: T cells, B-cell-depleted T cells, or PBMCs provided the cDNA or gDNA that served as material.

CDR1 and CDR2 from the germline V gene are MNHNS and SASEGT. V lost 4 bases, J lost 2 bases, and 10 bases stayed unmatched. The CDR3 runs to 16 residues. Original processing notes: Nucleated cell number was recorded as an estimate derived from reference gene primer amplification. The repertoire was sequenced with immunoSEQ multiplex PCR; TCRdb's copy has only in-frame clones and lacks some. The V and J calls and clone size are taken from that table; D and trimming were inferred from the DNA. The table has 160,000 or so clones, roughly 80% seen once. This TCR came from a human donor in a cohort sampled during active COVID-19. This chain links TRBV6-1 with TRBJ1-1, with TRBD1 matching 7 bases. The sequenced sample was peripheral blood. CDR3 nucleotide sequence: TGTGCCAGCAGTGGGGCCAGGGGGAGGATTAACACTGAAGCTTTCTTT. Protein sequence: CASSGARGRINTEAFF.